This TCR beta chain was identified during a study of early T cells in non-severe SARS-CoV-2 infection. TCRdb re-derived calls from the 5' RACE reads in MiXCR, one entry per CDR3 protein. The repertoire holds tens of thousands of distinct CDR3 sequences, with under 15% as singletons. This clonotype showed up just a few times. The CDR3 spans 17 residues. The V gene's germline CDR1 is MNHEY and CDR2 SVGEGT. Trimming cost V 6 bases and J 9 bases; bases outside gene matches: 15. This chain joins TRBV6-2 or TRBV6-3 and TRBJ1-6; 9 bases agree with TRBD1. The receptor comes from an adult who was a healthcare worker with PCR-confirmed SARS-CoV-2 infection or an uninfected control (not recorded which). Material for sequencing was whole blood. The CDR3 sequence is CASRERTGAFLSSPLHF. CDR3 sequence (DNA): TGTGCCAGCAGGGAACGGACAGGGGCCTTCTTAAGTTCACCCCTCCACTTT.